Each of the 26 T cell receptor beta chains below was sequenced from the same sample in a study of T cell repertoires in ileal Crohn's disease. Time point here: neoterminal ileum biopsy at postoperative endoscopy, about 6 months after surgery. The repertoire was sequenced with immunoSEQ multiplex PCR; TCRdb's copy has only in-frame clones and lacks some. Of some 12,000 clones in the sample, about four fifths were seen once. Material for sequencing was ileal tissue. These TCRs come from an adult with Crohn's disease.

V is TRBV11-2 and J is TRBJ2-7; TRBD2 aligns across 9 bases. There are 17 residues in the CDR3. The V segment lost 2 bases and the J segment 0 bases; nucleotides outside the gene matches: 8. The V gene's germline CDR1 is SGHAT and CDR2 FQNNGV. The CDR3 DNA reads TGTGCCAGCAGCTTACGTTTGACTAGCGGTTTCTCCTACGAGCAGTACTTC. The encoded protein is CASSLRLTSGFSYEQYF.

This chain connects TRBV27 to TRBJ2-7; maybe TRBD1 (6 bases). Germline CDR1 and CDR2: MNHEY and SMNVEV (reference sequence). V shed 2 bases and J shed 2 bases, with 19 bases lying between them. The CDR3 consists of 17 residues. The CDR3 DNA follows: TGTGCCAGCAGTTTAGTCCCCTCAGGGGATCTCGCCTACGAGCAGTACTTC. It encodes CASSLVPSGDLAYEQYF.

V is TRBV5-6 and J is TRBJ2-5, with D possibly matching TRBD1 (7 bases). The CDR3 is 15 residues long. Trimming removed 6 bases from V and 2 bases from J, with 17 bases in between. Germline lookup yields CDR1 SGHDT and CDR2 YYEEEE. In DNA, the CDR3 is TGTGCCAGCACCATAAACAGGGGACTGCAAGAGACCCAGTACTTC. This sequence encodes CASTINRGLQETQYF.

This clone was seen once. This chain links TRBV6-5 with TRBJ2-1; 8 bases fit TRBD2. V shed 4 bases and J 10 bases; nucleotides not matched to a gene: 15. CDR3 length equals 16 residues. The V gene's germline CDR1 is MNHEY and CDR2 SVGAGI. The CDR3 protein is CASSSPGRGVSGEQFF. In DNA form, the CDR3 reads TGTGCCAGCAGTTCCCCGGGGCGGGGGGTATCTGGGGAGCAGTTCTTC.

This clone was counted once. This rearrangement joins TRBV6-5 to TRBJ1-1; D perhaps matches TRBD1 (5 bases). Germline loops: CDR1 MNHEY, CDR2 SVGAGI. Trimming left V 0 bases short and J 1 base short, with 12 bases between. CDR3 length: 16 residues. CDR3 nucleotides: TGTGCCAGCAGTTACTCGCAGGGTTTGGGGAACACTGAAGCTTTCTTT. Translated: CASSYSQGLGNTEAFF.

The chain has TRBV9 and TRBJ2-3, with D possibly being TRBD2 (6 bases). CDR1 is SGDLS and CDR2 is YYNGEE in the germline V gene. Trimming stripped 0 bases from V and 0 bases from J, with 11 bases between. The CDR3 consists of 16 residues. The CDR3 here is CASSVGAGPSTDTQYF. The DNA for the CDR3 is TGTGCCAGCAGCGTAGGGGCGGGGCCCAGCACAGATACGCAGTATTTT.

V is TRBV7-9 and J is TRBJ2-7; 9 bases align to TRBD2. This CDR3 contains 15 residues. Trimming took 7 bases from V and 7 from J; bases not matched to a gene: 14. Germline V gene lookup returns CDR1 SEHNR and CDR2 FQNEAQ (reference sequence). The CDR3: CASISGASGVLEQYF. In nucleotides, the CDR3 is TGTGCCAGCATCTCTGGAGCTAGCGGGGTCCTGGAGCAGTACTTC.

This clone was recorded only once. The V gene is TRBV6-6, the J gene TRBJ1-2, with 7 bases identical to TRBD1. The CDR3 is 15 amino acids. After removal of 9 bases from V and 4 bases from J, the junction contained 14 bases not matched to a gene. Germline loops: CDR1 MNHNY, CDR2 SVGAGI (reference sequence). This CDR3 is CASLYTGQAFYGYTF. The CDR3 bases are TGTGCCAGTCTTTACACAGGACAGGCCTTCTATGGCTACACCTTC.

This sequence joins TRBV7-2 and TRBJ2-4; D perhaps matches TRBD2 (7 bases). From germline, CDR1 is SGHTA and CDR2 FQGNSA. Trimming took 1 base from V and 8 from J, leaving 15 bases between them. The length of the CDR3 is 15 residues. CDR3 DNA: TGTGCCAGCAGCTTAGTTGCGGGGGCCGGGGACATTCAGTACTTC. Amino acids: CASSLVAGAGDIQYF.

A word on this clone: Other DNA sequences within the sample encode an identical CDR3. The chain carries TRBV29-1 and TRBJ2-2, with D possibly matching TRBD1 (6 bases). CDR1 is SQVTM and CDR2 is ANQGSEA in the germline V gene. The CDR3 is made up of 14 amino acids. V was clipped by 5 bases and J by 1 base, with 11 bases between them. CDR3 in DNA: TGCAGCGTTAGACCGGGACAGAACACCGGGGAGCTGTTTTTT. Its protein is CSVRPGQNTGELFF.

The V gene is TRBV6-5, the J gene TRBJ2-7; 9 bases align to TRBD1. The CDR3 has 14 amino acids. CDR1 and CDR2 (germline): MNHEY, SVGAGI. V shed 5 bases, J shed 7 bases, and the junction held 9 bases outside the gene matches. Written as DNA, the CDR3 is TGTGCCAGCAGTAACCACAGGGGGCTGGGAGAGCAGTACTTC. It codes for CASSNHRGLGEQYF.

The rearrangement joins TRBV5-5 to TRBJ2-7; 9 nucleotides line up with TRBD1. This CDR3 region has 16 residues. J was trimmed by 4 bases and V by 4 bases; bases with no gene match: 12. Germline CDR1 is SGHKS and CDR2 is YYEKEE (reference sequence). As DNA, the CDR3 is TGTGCCAGCAGCGCCCTACCGGGACAGGGACCTTACGAGCAGTACTTC. Protein sequence: CASSALPGQGPYEQYF.

The J gene is TRBJ2-5, the V gene TRBV7-2, with TRBD2 as a possible D gene (6 bases). The V end lost 1 base, the J end lost 5 bases, and 11 bases lay between the germline ends. From germline, CDR1 is SGHTA and CDR2 FQGNSA. The CDR3 length is 14 residues. CDR3 residues: CASSLGARGETQYF. CDR3 sequence (DNA): TGTGCCAGCAGCTTAGGGGCCCGGGGGGAGACCCAGTACTTC.

V is TRBV6-1 and J is TRBJ1-1, with a weak D call TRBD1 (6 bases). CDR3 length equals 13 residues. Germline V gene sequence: CDR1 MNHNS, CDR2 SASEGT. V dropped 2 bases and J dropped 4 bases, with 8 bases sitting between them. The CDR3 reads CASSERGGTEAFF. CDR3 DNA sequence: TGTGCCAGCAGTGAAAGGGGGGGCACTGAAGCTTTCTTT.

The rearrangement uses TRBV7-9 and TRBJ1-3; D is ambiguous. Trimming removed 5 bases at V and 4 bases at J, with 15 bases between. This CDR3 has 15 amino acids. Germline CDR1 is SEHNR and CDR2 is FQNEAQ (reference sequence). The CDR3 is CASSAQVGWGNTIYF. The DNA of the CDR3 is TGTGCCAGCAGCGCCCAGGTCGGTTGGGGAAACACCATATATTTT. The full variable domain, rest sourced from reference TRBV7-9 and TRBJ1-3, is DTGVSQNPRHKITKRGQNVTFRCDPISEHNRLYWYRQTLGQGPEFLTYFQNEAQLEKSRLLSDRFSAERPKGSFSTLEIQRTEQGDSAMYLCASSAQVGWGNTIYFGEGSWLTVV.

This chain links TRBV7-2 with TRBJ2-3, with TRBD2 matching over 8 bases. Looked up from germline, CDR1 is SGHTA and CDR2 is FQGNSA. The CDR3 is 16 amino acids. Trimming removed 7 bases from V and 5 bases from J; junction bases left unmatched: 14. This CDR3 reads CASTARSGGRGDTQYF. The CDR3 DNA reads as TGTGCCAGCACCGCACGGAGCGGGGGAAGGGGAGATACGCAGTATTTT.

The V and J genes are TRBV5-1 and TRBJ1-2; TRBD1 aligns across 10 bases. CDR3 length: 15 residues. The V gene end was trimmed by 4 bases and the J gene end by 8 bases; junction bases not matched to a gene: 11. The germline V gene encodes CDR1 SGHRS and CDR2 YFSETQ. The CDR3 DNA is TGCGCCAGCAGCCCTGGGACAGGGGATTTTCGCGGCTACACCTTC. It codes for CASSPGTGDFRGYTF.

The J gene is TRBJ1-1, the V gene TRBV12-5, with a tentative D call TRBD1 (5 bases). There are 15 residues in the CDR3. Germline V gene data show CDR1 as LGHNT and CDR2 as FRNRAP. V was clipped by 1 base and J by 6 bases, with 15 bases between them. CDR3 bases: TGTGCTAGTGGTTTGGCTGGGGGAGGGGTTGCTGAAGCTTTCTTT. Its protein product is CASGLAGGGVAEAFF.

The rearrangement uses TRBV9 and TRBJ2-5; 9 nucleotides agree with TRBD2. This CDR3 contains 16 residues. V was pared by 0 bases and J by 5 bases, with 8 bases of the junction left unmatched. Germline values: CDR1 SGDLS, CDR2 YYNGEE. CDR3 loop: CASSVDSRGGLETQYF. The DNA for the CDR3 is TGTGCCAGCAGCGTAGACTCGCGGGGGGGTCTGGAGACCCAGTACTTC.

This sequence joins TRBV6-1 and TRBJ2-7; 9 bases fit TRBD2. With 3 bases clipped from V and 4 bases from J, the junction kept 7 bases outside the gene matches. Germline V gives CDR1 MNHNS, CDR2 SASEGT. The CDR3 spans 15 residues. The CDR3 loop reads CASSDRASGAYEQYF. CDR3 nucleotide sequence: TGTGCCAGCAGTGATCGGGCTAGCGGGGCTTACGAGCAGTACTTC.

V usage is TRBV5-1 and J usage is TRBJ2-7, with 8 bases aligning to TRBD1. V shed 4 bases, J shed 0 bases, and the junction held 3 bases outside the gene matches. The CDR3 loop spans 14 amino acids. Germline V gives CDR1 SGHRS, CDR2 YFSETQ. CDR3 region: CASSATGGSYEQYF. DNA for the CDR3: TGCGCCAGCAGCGCCACAGGGGGCTCCTACGAGCAGTACTTC.

The chain couples TRBV6-1 to TRBJ2-7; D is undetermined. This CDR3 comprises 15 residues. Germline CDR1 reads MNHNS; CDR2 reads SASEGT. V was pared by 1 base and J by 2 bases, with 12 bases between. Here the CDR3 DNA reads TGTGCCAGCAGTGAAGGGGCCGAGCCCCCCTACGAGCAGTACTTC. Its protein product is CASSEGAEPPYEQYF.

The J gene is TRBJ1-6, the V gene TRBV19, with TRBD1 as a possible D gene (5 bases). V shed 1 base and J shed 9 bases, with 13 bases lying between them. The length of the CDR3 is 15 residues. Germline CDR1 reads LNHDA; CDR2 reads SQIVND (reference sequence). Written as DNA, the CDR3 is TGTGCCAGTAGTATAGGGGGCAGATATGGTTCACCCCTCCACTTT. This encodes CASSIGGRYGSPLHF.

The rearrangement joins TRBV18 to TRBJ1-6, with D hard to call. Germline V gives CDR1 KGHSH, CDR2 LQKENI. The CDR3 is 14 amino acids. The V end lost 2 bases, the J end lost 9 bases, and 11 bases lay between the germline ends. CDR3 nucleotides: TGTGCCAGCTCACCAGAGAGTTTCGGTTCACCCCTCCACTTT. Its translation: CASSPESFGSPLHF.

The rearrangement uses TRBV11-2 and TRBJ1-1; D unclear. This CDR3 comprises 12 residues. Trimming removed 3 bases from V and 5 bases from J, with 7 bases in between. From germline, CDR1 is SGHAT and CDR2 FQNNGV. Here the CDR3 reads CASSFQATEAFF. As DNA, the CDR3 is TGTGCCAGCAGCTTCCAGGCAACTGAAGCTTTCTTT.

This chain uses TRBV19 with TRBJ1-2; possible D gene TRBD1, 5 bases. The V end was cut by 9 bases, the J end by 4 bases, with 18 bases between. CDR1 LNHDA and CDR2 SQIVND come from the germline V gene (reference sequence). The CDR3 length is 14 residues. CDR3: CASQTGDWGYGYTF. Written as DNA, the CDR3 is TGTGCCAGCCAAACGGGGGACTGGGGCTATGGCTACACCTTC.